This TCR beta chain was sequenced during a study of blood T cell repertoires in COVID-19. As for the study in general: Sample material is recorded as cDNA or gDNA derived from T cells, B-cell-depleted T cells, or PBMCs.

Germline CDR1 and CDR2: SGHTA and FQGNSA. The CDR3 loop spans 18 amino acids. Losses at the gene ends were 2 bases for V and 1 base for J; bases not matched to a gene: 9. Authors' analysis steps: Reference gene primer amplification gave nucleated cell count estimates. Using immunoSEQ multiplex PCR, the repertoire was profiled, and TCRdb retains in-frame clones only, with some absent. The V and J calls and the clone size are those of that table, but D and trimming were determined from the DNA. This table holds 200,000 to 250,000 clones, 85% to 90% found once. The V call is TRBV7-2, the J call TRBJ2-3, with 10 positions matching TRBD2. The sequencing sample was made of peripheral blood. The clonotype originates from a man at least 80 years old with acute or convalescent COVID-19. CDR3 protein: CASSLRSSGSYRTDTQYF. The CDR3 DNA follows: TGTGCCAGCAGCTTAAGGTCTAGCGGGAGCTACCGCACAGATACGCAGTATTTT.